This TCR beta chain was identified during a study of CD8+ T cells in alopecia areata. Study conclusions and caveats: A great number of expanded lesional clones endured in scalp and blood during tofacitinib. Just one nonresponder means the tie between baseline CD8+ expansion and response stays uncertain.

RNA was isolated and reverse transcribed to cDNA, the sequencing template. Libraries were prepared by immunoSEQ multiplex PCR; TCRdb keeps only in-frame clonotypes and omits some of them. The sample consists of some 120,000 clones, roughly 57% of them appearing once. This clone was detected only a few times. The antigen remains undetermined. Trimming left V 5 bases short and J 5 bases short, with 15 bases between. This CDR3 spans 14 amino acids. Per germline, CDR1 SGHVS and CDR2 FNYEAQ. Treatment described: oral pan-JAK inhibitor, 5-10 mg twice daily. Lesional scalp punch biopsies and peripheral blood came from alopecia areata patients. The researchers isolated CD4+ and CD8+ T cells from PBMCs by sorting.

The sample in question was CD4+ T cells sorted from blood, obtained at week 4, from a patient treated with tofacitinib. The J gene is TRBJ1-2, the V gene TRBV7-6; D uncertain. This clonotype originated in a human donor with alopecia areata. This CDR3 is CASSPRGLGYGYTF. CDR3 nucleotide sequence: TGTGCCAGCAGCCCTCGCGGACTAGGGTATGGCTACACCTTC.